The rows below give T cell receptor beta chains drawn from one sample of a study of Graves' ophthalmopathy and Graves' hyperthyroidism. TCRdb reprocessed the multiplex PCR reads with MiXCR, giving one entry per CDR3 protein. The data hold over 150,000 distinct CDR3 sequences, with approximately 38% observed a single time. Sequenced sample: peripheral blood. The receptors were gathered from a woman aged 40-49 years with Graves' ophthalmopathy. CDR3s include the opening cysteine and the closing phenylalanine or tryptophan. Some rows mark clone size as missing; the rest say once, few, many or name a class of expanded clone.

>TRBV19|many|TRBJ1-6
CASSGKDSSDSPLHF
>TRBV12-3/TRBV12-4|-|TRBJ1-2
CASSFGMGVVDYGYTF
>TRBV7-6|-|TRBJ2-5
CASSLQSGSYQETQYF
>TRBV28|few|TRBJ1-5
CASSFPLQNQPQHF
>TRBV30|many|TRBJ1-2
CASDKSGPDYGYTF
>TRBV28|-|TRBJ1-2
CASRSTGPYGYTF
>TRBV9|many|TRBJ1-1
CASSGRTGSPEAFF
>TRBV12-3/TRBV12-4|many|TRBJ1-1
CASSLWTGGGNTEAFF
>TRBV28|many|TRBJ2-5
CASAGVETQYF
>TRBV5-1|many|TRBJ2-7
CASSILQGYEQYF
>TRBV6-1|many|TRBJ2-3
CASSEAGGSDTQYF
>TRBV28|many|TRBJ1-5
CASSLGAPGGNQPQHF
>TRBV20-1|many|TRBJ2-7
CSARDLQSGMVWYEQYF
>TRBV6-2/TRBV6-3|-|TRBJ2-7
CASVSGSPYEQYF
>TRBV3-1|many|TRBJ1-2
CASSQAGQNYGYTF
>TRBV19|many|TRBJ2-7
CASSIGYHNYEQYF
>TRBV6-2/TRBV6-3|-|TRBJ1-5
CASSFGRVNQPQHF
>TRBV5-1|many|TRBJ2-5
CASSLAGAYQETQYF
>TRBV27|many|TRBJ1-2
CASSLQGQGFYYGYTF